Each of the 8 T cell receptor beta chains below was sequenced from the same sample in a study of graft-versus-host responses after intestinal transplantation. Their recognized antigens are unknown. Produced via immunoSEQ multiplex PCR; TCRdb's table is partial and in-frame only. The repertoire holds roughly 100,000 clones, with roughly 90% as singletons. Sequenced material: unstimulated CD4+ T cells sorted from spleen or lymph node cells, taken before intestinal transplant. These receptor sequences come from a human donor who received an intestinal transplant.

The chain links TRBV28 to TRBJ2-7; 8 nucleotides align to TRBD2. The CDR3 contains 15 residues. Per the germline V gene, CDR1 is MDHEN and CDR2 is SYDVKM. After removal of 4 bases from V and 0 bases from J, the junction contained 5 bases not matched to a gene. CDR3 bases: TGTGCCAGCAGTTCCCCGGGGGGGAGCTCCTACGAGCAGTACTTC. It yields the protein CASSSPGGSSYEQYF. The whole variable domain, filled in from reference TRBV28 and TRBJ2-7, reads DVKVTQSSRYLVKRTGEKVFLECVQDMDHENMFWYRQDPGLGLRLIYFSYDVKMKEKGDIPEGYSVSREKKERFSLILESASTNQTSMYLCASSSPGGSSYEQYFGPGTRLTVT.

J is TRBJ2-7 and V is TRBV27, with D perhaps TRBD2 (5 bases). CDR1 is MNHEY and CDR2 is SMNVEV in the germline V gene (reference sequence). V lost 9 bases and J lost 3, with 24 bases in between. This CDR3 contains 16 residues. CDR3 DNA: TGTGCCAGTAGTATTAGTCTAGCTCGCCACCTCTACGAGCAGTACTTC. This gives the protein CASSISLARHLYEQYF.

The CDR3 reads CASREGPSQFF. CDR3 DNA sequence: TGTGCCAGCAGAGAGGGACCTTCGCAGTTCTTC. The chain recombines TRBV7-9 with TRBJ2-1, with D perhaps given as TRBD1 or TRBD2 (5 bases each). Germline-derived CDR1 and CDR2 are SEHNR and FQNEAQ (reference sequence). There are 11 residues in the CDR3. V lost 6 bases and J lost 12, with 12 bases in between.

V gene TRBV5-1 combines with J gene TRBJ2-5; D not resolved. V was trimmed by 6 bases and J by 0 bases, leaving 9 bases between them. The CDR3 length is 13 residues. Germline loops: CDR1 SGHRS, CDR2 YFSETQ. The CDR3 DNA sequence: TGCGCCAGCACCCTGGGGTACCAAGAGACCCAGTACTTC. Translating gives CASTLGYQETQYF.

The chain recombines TRBV7-9 with TRBJ2-7, with 7 bases aligning to TRBD2. CDR1 SEHNR and CDR2 FQNEAQ come from the germline V gene (reference sequence). Germline trimming cut 3 bases from V and 0 bases from J; bases unmatched to any gene: 5. The CDR3 sequence is 15 residues long. The CDR3 here is CASSFLGGSSYEQYF. The DNA for the CDR3 is TGTGCCAGCAGCTTCCTCGGCGGGAGCTCCTACGAGCAGTACTTC.

The J gene is TRBJ2-7, the V gene TRBV28; weak D call: TRBD1 (5 bases). Germline V gives CDR1 MDHEN, CDR2 SYDVKM. The CDR3 is 15 residues long. V dropped 5 bases and J dropped 3 bases, with 17 bases sitting between them. This CDR3 is CASSPPQQAHYEQYF. CDR3 sequence (DNA): TGTGCCAGCAGTCCCCCTCAACAGGCCCACTACGAGCAGTACTTC.

The V gene is TRBV9, the J gene TRBJ2-3; 10 bases match TRBD2. The CDR3 totals 17 residues. The V gene's germline CDR1 is SGDLS and CDR2 YYNGEE. The V gene end was trimmed by 9 bases and the J gene end by 0 bases; junction bases not matched to a gene: 13. The CDR3 sequence: CATPGSSGGSSTDTQYF. Written as DNA, the CDR3 is TGTGCCACCCCAGGGTCTAGCGGGGGTTCTAGCACAGATACGCAGTATTTT.

The chain has TRBV7-6 and TRBJ2-3, with 8 nucleotides matching TRBD2. CDR1 and CDR2 (germline): SGHVS, FNYEAQ. The CDR3 is made up of 16 amino acids. Losses at the gene ends were 5 bases for V and 0 bases for J; bases not matched to a gene: 7. CDR3 sequence: CASSPIAGTSTDTQYF. DNA for the CDR3: TGTGCCAGCAGCCCGATAGCGGGAACTAGCACAGATACGCAGTATTTT.